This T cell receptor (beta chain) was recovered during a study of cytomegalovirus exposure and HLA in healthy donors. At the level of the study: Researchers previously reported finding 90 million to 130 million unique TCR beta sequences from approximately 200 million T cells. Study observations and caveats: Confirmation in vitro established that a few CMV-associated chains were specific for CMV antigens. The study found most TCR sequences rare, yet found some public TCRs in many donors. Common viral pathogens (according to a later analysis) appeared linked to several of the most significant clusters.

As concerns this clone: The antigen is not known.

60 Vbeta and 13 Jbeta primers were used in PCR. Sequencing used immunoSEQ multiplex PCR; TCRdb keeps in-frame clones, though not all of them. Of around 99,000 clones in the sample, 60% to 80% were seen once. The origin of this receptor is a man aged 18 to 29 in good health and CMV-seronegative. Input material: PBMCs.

CDR3 nucleotide sequence: TGCGCCAGCAGCTTGCACAGATCCTACGAGCAGTACTTC. This gives the protein CASSLHRSYEQYF. The chain has TRBV5-1 and TRBJ2-7; unclear D gene. There are 13 residues in the CDR3. V shed 1 base and J shed 1 base, with 6 bases lying between them. CDR1 is SGHRS and CDR2 is YFSETQ in the germline V gene.